The 17 T cell receptor beta chains in this list originate from one sample, sequenced in a study of T cell responses to AZD1222 COVID-19 vaccine. This table comes from immunoSEQ multiplex PCR, and its TCRdb copy is limited to in-frame clones, with some not included. The data hold some 130,000 clones, with roughly nine tenths observed a single time. The source was peripheral blood, collected 28 days after the second AZD1222 dose. The receptor source for this set is an adult who received the AZD1222 COVID-19 vaccine.

The V and J genes are TRBV27 and TRBJ2-2; weak D call: TRBD1 (5 bases). Germline V lookup: CDR1 MNHEY, CDR2 SMNVEV (reference sequence). V shed 6 bases and J shed 1 base, with 18 bases lying between them. This CDR3 has 17 amino acids. The CDR3 sequence is CASRTQGRTMNTGELFF. The CDR3 DNA sequence: TGTGCCAGCAGGACCCAGGGAAGAACCATGAACACCGGGGAGCTGTTTTTT.

This chain joins TRBV6-5 and TRBJ2-5, with 7 bases identical to TRBD1. CDR3 length: 14 residues. CDR1 MNHEY and CDR2 SVGAGI come from the germline V gene. V lost 7 bases and J lost 1; bases outside the gene matches: 6. This CDR3 is CASNLQGTQETQYF. The CDR3 DNA sequence: TGTGCCAGCAACTTACAGGGGACCCAAGAGACCCAGTACTTC.

The chain joins TRBV2 to TRBJ2-7, with 8 bases that match TRBD1. The CDR3 runs to 15 residues. The germline CDR1 and CDR2 sequences are SNHLY and FYNNEI. Unmatched junction bases numbered 13, after V lost 4 bases and J lost 8 bases. CDR3 coding DNA: TGTGCCAGCAGTGTTCGGGACAGGCAATATAACAAGCAGTACTTC. Its protein is CASSVRDRQYNKQYF.

The genes are TRBV20-1 and TRBJ1-1, with a weak D call TRBD1 (6 bases). Germline V lookup: CDR1 DFQATT, CDR2 SNEGSKA (reference sequence). CDR3 size: 11 residues. The CDR3 DNA sequence: TGCAGACCGACAGGAAACACTGAAGCTTTCTTT. Translating it yields CRPTGNTEAFF.

The chain combines TRBV5-5 with TRBJ1-4, with 8 bases lining up with TRBD1. This CDR3 has 13 amino acids. V dropped 4 bases and J dropped 6; count of bases not matched to a gene: 2. Looked up from germline, CDR1 is SGHKS and CDR2 is YYEKEE (reference sequence). CDR3 in DNA: TGTGCCAGCAGCCAGGGGGCGGATGAAAAACTGTTTTTT. Translating gives CASSQGADEKLFF.

V and J are TRBV27 and TRBJ2-6, with D uncertain. V was trimmed by 3 bases and J by 0 bases, leaving 3 bases between them. CDR1 and CDR2 (germline): MNHEY, SMNVEV (reference sequence). The CDR3 is 14 amino acids. DNA of the CDR3: TGTGCCAGCAGTTTTACCTCTGGGGCCAACGTCCTGACTTTC. It codes for CASSFTSGANVLTF.

The chain combines TRBV6-5 with TRBJ1-1; D is uncertain. The germline V gene encodes CDR1 MNHEY and CDR2 SVGAGI. The length of the CDR3 is 12 residues. V lost 6 bases and J 10 bases, leaving 15 bases between the germline ends. The CDR3 DNA sequence: TGTGCCAGCAGGGTGGAGCGCCGGGGAGCTTTCTTT. Translated: CASRVERRGAFF.

This clone was observed once. The chain carries TRBV11-2 and TRBJ1-1; D gene uncertain. Germline V gene lookup returns CDR1 SGHAT and CDR2 FQNNGV. The CDR3 is 14 amino acids. V lost 1 base and J 4 bases, leaving 10 bases between the germline ends. CDR3 residues: CASSLGTWGTEAFF. The CDR3 nucleotides are TGTGCCAGCAGCTTAGGCACCTGGGGCACTGAAGCTTTCTTT.

The chain carries TRBV28 and TRBJ2-7; the D call may be TRBD1 or TRBD2 (6 bases each). The CDR3 is made up of 12 amino acids. V gave up 5 bases and J gave up 8 bases, with 13 bases separating them. Germline V lookup: CDR1 MDHEN, CDR2 SYDVKM. The CDR3 sequence is CASSPTGRQQYF. The DNA for the CDR3 is TGTGCCAGCAGTCCAACAGGGAGGCAGCAGTACTTC.

This sequence joins TRBV6-1 and TRBJ2-1; 9 bases line up with TRBD2. The CDR3 has 16 amino acids. The ends lost 2 bases at V and 4 bases at J; junction bases unmatched: 6. Germline V gene lookup returns CDR1 MNHNS and CDR2 SASEGT. The CDR3 nucleotides are TGTGCCAGCAGTGAATACGCGGGAGGGCGGTACAATGAGCAGTTCTTC. This gives the protein CASSEYAGGRYNEQFF.

This clone came up once. The rearrangement links TRBV7-8 to TRBJ2-2; 14 bases map to TRBD2. This CDR3 contains 16 residues. Germline CDR1 is SGHVS and CDR2 is FQNEAQ. Germline trimming cut 4 bases from V and 8 bases from J; bases unmatched to any gene: 6. Here the CDR3 reads CASSSRTSGGFGELFF. The CDR3 DNA reads as TGTGCCAGCAGCTCGAGGACTAGCGGGGGGTTTGGGGAGCTGTTTTTT.

The gene calls are TRBV30 and TRBJ2-5, with 11 nucleotides matching TRBD2. Looked up from germline, CDR1 is GTSNPN and CDR2 is SVGIG (reference sequence). The V segment lost 5 bases and the J segment 2 bases; nucleotides outside the gene matches: 7. The CDR3 is 15 amino acids. The CDR3 nucleotides are TGTGCCTGGGTAGGGACTAGCGGAGAGCAAGAGACCCAGTACTTC. Translating gives CAWVGTSGEQETQYF.

With regard to this clone: Different DNA sequences within this sample yield the same CDR3. This sequence joins TRBV7-9 and TRBJ1-1; 7 bases are shared with TRBD1. CDR1 SEHNR and CDR2 FQNEAQ come from the germline V gene (reference sequence). V lost 5 bases, J lost 2 bases, and 5 bases stayed unmatched. The CDR3 runs to 14 residues. The CDR3 is CASSRTGLNTEAFF. The CDR3 nucleotides read TGTGCCAGCAGCCGGACAGGACTCAACACTGAAGCTTTCTTT.

The chain recombines TRBV7-9 with TRBJ2-5; weak D call: TRBD2 (6 bases). The CDR3 sequence is 14 residues long. Trimming cost V 8 bases and J 0 bases, with 13 bases left between them. Germline V lookup: CDR1 SEHNR, CDR2 FQNEAQ (reference sequence). CDR3 sequence reads: CASSVGGYQETQYF. The CDR3 DNA reads as TGTGCCAGCTCCGTCGGAGGGTACCAAGAGACCCAGTACTTC. The full variable domain, completed using reference TRBV7-9 and TRBJ2-5, is DTGVSQNPRHKITKRGQNVTFRCDPISEHNRLYWYRQTLGQGPEFLTYFQNEAQLEKSRLLSDRFSAERPKGSFSTLEIQRTEQGDSAMYLCASSVGGYQETQYFGPGTRLLVL.

The chain links TRBV30 to TRBJ1-6; D possibly corresponds to TRBD1 (5 bases). The V end lost 3 bases, the J end lost 0 bases, and 15 bases lay between the germline ends. This CDR3 spans 17 amino acids. Looked up from germline, CDR1 is GTSNPN and CDR2 is SVGIG (reference sequence). The CDR3 sequence: CAWSLGRESSYNSPLHF. The CDR3 region has the DNA TGTGCCTGGAGCCTGGGACGGGAGAGCTCCTATAATTCACCCCTCCACTTT.

CDR3 DNA sequence: TGTGCCAGCAGCCAAGATCCAGAGGGCACCATGAACACTGAAGCTTTCTTT. It translates to CASSQDPEGTMNTEAFF. The V call is TRBV3-1 (or the pseudogene TRBV3-2), the J call TRBJ1-1; D uncertain. V gave up 0 bases and J gave up 0 bases, with 14 bases separating them. CDR3 length: 17 residues. CDR1 and CDR2 from the germline V gene are LGHDT and YNNKEL (reference sequence).

The rearrangement joins TRBV15 to TRBJ1-1; D remains unclear. Germline CDR1 and CDR2: LNHNV and YYDKDF (reference sequence). Deletions cut 6 bases from V and 2 bases from J, with 4 bases between. The length of the CDR3 is 11 residues. CDR3 residues: CATSRNTEAFF. The CDR3 DNA reads TGTGCCACCAGTAGAAACACTGAAGCTTTCTTT.